The 28 T cell receptor beta chains in this list originate from one sample, sequenced in a study of immune characterization of retroperitoneal liposarcoma (dated by TCRdb to 2018 to 2020). Libraries were constructed by PCR. TCRdb records NextSeq 500 as the sequencer. Starting from the raw public reads, TCRdb applied fastp trimming at Q25, assembled clones with MiXCR and retained in-frame beta chains. Identical CDR3 protein sequences are pooled into one entry, listed with their most common genes and DNA. For this sample the table gives over a thousand distinct CDR3 sequences, of which 40% to 55% were detected only once. The biggest ten clones account for 47% of the sample. Source material: tumor tissue. These receptors were taken from a male donor with retroperitoneal liposarcoma.

The sample holds a few counts of this clonotype. This chain uses TRBV6-1 with TRBJ2-1; D possibly matches TRBD1 or TRBD2 (5 bases each). This CDR3 contains 14 residues. Germline-derived CDR1 and CDR2 are MNHNS and SASEGT. Trimming pared 4 bases from V and 10 bases from J, leaving 17 bases between. The DNA for the CDR3 is TGTGCCAGCAGTGTAGGGGAGTTCTCCTACGAGCAGTTCTTC. This translates into CASSVGEFSYEQFF.

V and J are TRBV6-6 and TRBJ2-1; 7 bases are a match to TRBD1. The last part of the DNA fits TRBJ2-5 better; the J call may be wrong. The CDR3 has 14 amino acids. CDR1 and CDR2 (germline): MNHNY, SVGAGI (reference sequence). The CDR3 loop is CASSYGDSDGTQYF. The CDR3 bases are TGTGCCAGCAGTTACGGGGACAGCGACGGGACCCAGTACTTC.

This clonotype was seen a single time. The chain combines TRBV27 with TRBJ2-3; TRBD2 agrees at 7 bases. V gave up 3 bases and J gave up 0 bases; unmatched junction bases: 12. Germline loops: CDR1 MNHEY, CDR2 SMNVEV (reference sequence). This CDR3 contains 18 residues. The CDR3 loop reads CASSFIKKAGISTDTQYF. The CDR3 coding sequence is TGTGCCAGCAGTTTCATCAAGAAAGCGGGAATTAGCACAGATACGCAGTATTTT.

By its share, this clonotype is hyperexpanded. The genes are TRBV11-3 and TRBJ2-5; no clear D gene. The V and J ends lost 0 bases and 11 bases respectively, with 13 bases between them. Per the germline V gene, CDR1 is SGHNT and CDR2 is YENEEA. The CDR3 consists of 13 residues. Written as DNA, the CDR3 is TGTGCCAGCAGCTTAGAGGGTTTGAATGAGCAGTACTTC. It codes for CASSLEGLNEQYF.

This clonotype was detected a few times. The V call is TRBV6-1, the J call TRBJ2-3; 11 bases fit TRBD1. The ends lost 2 bases at V and 3 bases at J; junction bases unmatched: 13. The CDR3 is made up of 19 amino acids. CDR1 and CDR2 (germline): MNHNS, SASEGT. The CDR3 DNA sequence: TGTGCCAGCAGTGAACTAAGTTCCCCGGGACAGGGGGTGACAGATACGCAGTATTTT. Translating it yields CASSELSSPGQGVTDTQYF.

The V call is TRBV7-2, the J call TRBJ2-1; 10 bases map to TRBD2. Germline V gene lookup returns CDR1 SGHTA and CDR2 FQGNSA. V was pared by 3 bases and J by 6 bases, with 5 bases of the junction left unmatched. The CDR3 totals 15 residues. The CDR3 here is CASSFPAGGPNEQFF. The CDR3 DNA follows: TGTGCCAGCAGCTTCCCAGCGGGGGGGCCCAATGAGCAGTTCTTC.

This clonotype is a singleton in its sample. V gene TRBV6-1 combines with J gene TRBJ2-7; D possibly uses TRBD1 or TRBD2 (5 bases each). Trimming removed 7 bases from V and 0 bases from J, with 13 bases in between. The germline V gene encodes CDR1 MNHNS and CDR2 SASEGT. The CDR3 extends over 14 amino acids. CDR3 residues: CASKPGRISYEQYF. The CDR3 DNA sequence: TGTGCCAGCAAACCGGGACGGATCTCCTACGAGCAGTACTTC.

This clonotype was seen more than once but under ten times. The chain couples TRBV7-2 to TRBJ2-1; D unresolved. Trimming left V 7 bases short and J 10 bases short, with 23 bases between. The CDR3 has 15 amino acids. CDR1 is SGHTA and CDR2 is FQGNSA in the germline V gene. The DNA of the CDR3 is TGTGCCAGCACCATGGCCCTCGGGCCCTACTACGAGCAGTTCTTC. The encoded protein is CASTMALGPYYEQFF. Looking up the rest from reference TRBV7-2 and TRBJ2-1 gives the full variable domain: GAGVSQSPSNKVTEKGKDVELRCDPISGHTALYWYRQSLGQGLEFLIYFQGNSAPDKSGLPSDRFSAERTGGSVSTLTIQRTQQEDSAVYLCASTMALGPYYEQFFGPGTRLTVL.

The chain employs TRBV7-6 and TRBJ2-1; TRBD2 aligns across 7 bases. V lost 1 base and J lost 10; bases outside the gene matches: 7. CDR1 and CDR2 (germline): SGHVS, FNYEAQ. This CDR3 spans 14 amino acids. The CDR3 region has the DNA TGTGCCAGCAGCTTAGAGGGCGGGAGCCGGGAGCAGTTCTTC. This translates into CASSLEGGSREQFF.

This clonotype was observed a few times. V is TRBV27 and J is TRBJ2-1; 7 nucleotides match TRBD1. Judging by the DNA end, TRBJ2-7 fits better; the J call may be wrong. Germline V gives CDR1 MNHEY, CDR2 SMNVEV (reference sequence). This CDR3 contains 13 residues. The CDR3 sequence is CASRTGATNEQYF. The CDR3 region has the DNA TGTGCCAGCAGAACAGGGGCCACTAATGAGCAGTACTTC.

The chain couples TRBV27 to TRBJ2-5, with 7 bases matching TRBD2. Losses at the gene ends were 4 bases for V and 4 bases for J; bases not matched to a gene: 6. The CDR3 runs to 14 residues. Germline CDR1 is MNHEY and CDR2 is SMNVEV (reference sequence). CDR3 amino acids: CASSSQGGPETQYF. CDR3 sequence (DNA): TGTGCCAGCAGTTCCCAGGGAGGGCCAGAGACCCAGTACTTC.

This clonotype came up a few times. A read error is possible here, since a much larger clone lies one base away. The V and J genes are TRBV6-1 and TRBJ2-1; D call uncertain. The tail of the sequence fits TRBJ2-7 better, so the J call may be wrong. This CDR3 spans 13 amino acids. The germline V gene encodes CDR1 MNHNS and CDR2 SASEGT. CDR3: CASKGRTYNEQYF. The CDR3 DNA reads as TGTGCCAGCAAGGGTCGAACCTACAATGAGCAGTACTTC.

The genes are TRBV10-1 and TRBJ2-3; a weak D match, TRBD1 (6 bases). The V and J ends lost 2 bases and 4 bases respectively, with 7 bases between them. Per germline, CDR1 WNHNN and CDR2 SYGVQD (reference sequence). This CDR3 is 13 amino acids long. The CDR3 DNA is TGCGCCAGCAGTGAGACAGGGCCAGATACGCAGTATTTT. Protein: CASSETGPDTQYF.

Concerning this clonotype itself: A much larger clone is a single base away; this may be a read error. The chain uses TRBV25-1 and TRBJ2-1, with a weak D call TRBD2 (5 bases). The J call could be wrong; TRBJ2-5 is a better fit for the DNA end. CDR3 length equals 14 residues. Germline V gene sequence: CDR1 MGHDK, CDR2 SYGVNS. DNA of the CDR3: TGTGCCAGCAGTGAAAGGAGGAGTCGGGAGACCCAGTACTTC. Amino acid sequence: CASSERRSRETQYF.

A note on this clonotype: One end of the junction is discordant with germline, which a read error may explain. The CDR3 DNA is TGTGCCAGCAGCTTAGCCCCAACTAGCGGGAAAGGGAATGAGCAGCTCTTT. Protein sequence: CASSLAPTSGKGNEQLF. The chain combines TRBV7-2 with TRBJ2-3, with 10 bases identical to TRBD2. Germline CDR1 SGHTA, CDR2 FQGNSA. The CDR3 is made up of 17 amino acids.

The rearrangement links TRBV7-2 to TRBJ2-1; perhaps TRBD2 as D (6 bases). CDR1 SGHTA and CDR2 FQGNSA come from the germline V gene. V was pared by 1 base and J by 5 bases, with 15 bases between. This CDR3 is built from 16 residues. CDR3 residues: CASSLVGGGSHNEQFF. CDR3 in DNA: TGTGCCAGCAGCTTAGTCGGCGGAGGGTCTCACAATGAGCAGTTCTTC.

This clonotype was recorded only once. This sequence joins TRBV12-3 or TRBV12-4 and TRBJ2-5; 8 bases agree with TRBD1. V lost 5 bases to trimming and J lost 5 bases; unmatched junction nucleotides: 10. The CDR3 covers 15 residues. The CDR3 sequence is CASSPGQGELETQYF. The CDR3, as DNA: TGTGCCAGCAGTCCCGGACAGGGAGAGTTGGAGACCCAGTACTTC.

This clonotype turned up a few times. CDR3: CASSSSGSSYNEQFF. As DNA, the CDR3 is TGTGCCAGCAGCTCATCAGGGAGCTCCTACAATGAGCAGTTCTTC. The chain has TRBV11-3 and TRBJ2-1; perhaps D is TRBD1 or TRBD2 (5 bases each). Per the germline V gene, CDR1 is SGHNT and CDR2 is YENEEA. V was clipped by 4 bases and J by 0 bases, with 10 bases between them. CDR3 length: 15 residues.

In this sample, this clonotype turned up a few times. V is TRBV6-1 and J is TRBJ2-1, with 12 positions matching TRBD2. The J call may not be correct, given that the DNA end is closer to TRBJ2-5. The CDR3 loop spans 15 amino acids. In germline, CDR1 is MNHNS, CDR2 SASEGT. The CDR3 DNA follows: TGTGCCAGCAGTGACCTAGCGGGGGGGCAGGAGACCCAGTACTTC. The encoded protein is CASSDLAGGQETQYF.

This rearrangement joins TRBV7-8 to TRBJ2-5; 7 nucleotides match TRBD1. Germline V gene lookup returns CDR1 SGHVS and CDR2 FQNEAQ. The CDR3 is 15 amino acids. Trimming took 5 bases from V and 2 from J; bases not matched to a gene: 8. This CDR3 is CASSQIGTAQETQYF. CDR3 coding DNA: TGTGCCAGCAGCCAAATCGGGACAGCGCAAGAGACCCAGTACTTC.

The chain links TRBV6-8 to TRBJ2-1; D may be TRBD1 or TRBD2 (5 bases each). V was clipped by 6 bases and J by 13 bases, with 25 bases between them. Germline CDR1 MNHGY, CDR2 SAAAGT. The CDR3 contains 15 residues. The DNA of the CDR3 is TGTGCCAGCAGCGACCACATACTGCAATCCGGGGCCCAGTTCTTC. This sequence encodes CASSDHILQSGAQFF.

This clonotype came up a few times. The J gene is TRBJ2-1, the V gene TRBV27; D tentatively fits TRBD1 or TRBD2 (5 bases each). The V gene lost 5 bases and the J gene lost 0 bases, with 14 bases spanning the gap. Germline CDR1 reads MNHEY; CDR2 reads SMNVEV (reference sequence). The CDR3 contains 16 residues. This CDR3 is CASSIPGRGSYNEQFF. The CDR3 region has the DNA TGTGCCAGCAGTATCCCGGGACGGGGCTCCTACAATGAGCAGTTCTTC.

This chain links TRBV12-3 or TRBV12-4 with TRBJ2-1; D remains unclear. This CDR3 is built from 13 residues. The V end was cut by 7 bases, the J end by 7 bases, with 14 bases between. CDR3 residues: CASTPRDRNEQFF. The CDR3 DNA reads TGTGCCAGCACTCCCCGCGACCGGAATGAGCAGTTCTTC.

In this sample, this clonotype is large (0.1 to 1%). The gene calls are TRBV7-2 and TRBJ2-1, with 7 nucleotides matching TRBD2. Germline V gene sequence: CDR1 SGHTA, CDR2 FQGNSA. Unmatched junction bases numbered 7, after V lost 1 base and J lost 10 bases. This CDR3 is 14 amino acids long. The CDR3 nucleotides are TGTGCCAGCAGCTTAGATCCTAGCGGCTACGAGCAGTTCTTC. Translated: CASSLDPSGYEQFF.

The rearrangement links TRBV11-3 to TRBJ2-5, with TRBD2 matching over 8 bases. Germline V lookup: CDR1 SGHNT, CDR2 YENEEA. The CDR3 is 13 residues long. Trimming removed 5 bases from V and 11 bases from J; junction bases left unmatched: 10. CDR3 coding DNA: TGTGCCAGCAGCGCCGGGATCGGGAGGGAGCAGTACTTC. Protein product: CASSAGIGREQYF.

V is TRBV7-2 and J is TRBJ2-5; TRBD2 matches at 8 bases. Germline V gives CDR1 SGHTA, CDR2 FQGNSA. Trimming removed 5 bases from V and 4 bases from J; junction bases left unmatched: 12. CDR3 size: 16 residues. The CDR3 reads CASSMRSSGSLETQYF. CDR3 DNA: TGTGCCAGCAGCATGCGCTCGAGCGGGAGTCTAGAGACCCAGTACTTC.

This clonotype is classed as medium-sized (0.01 to 0.1%). This could be a read error, since a much larger clone is one nucleotide away. The chain's CDR3 is CASSETPPPEQYF. The CDR3 coding sequence is TGCGCCAGCAGTGAAACACCTCCCCCCGAGCAGTACTTC. The chain employs TRBV10-2 and TRBJ2-5; D gene unclear. The better agreement between TRBJ2-7 and the DNA end casts doubt on the J call. Germline-derived CDR1 and CDR2 are WSHSY and SAAADI. The CDR3 contains 13 residues.

This clonotype was seen once. The J gene is TRBJ2-1, the V gene TRBV12-5; TRBD1 is a possible D gene (5 bases). The J call may not be correct, given that the DNA end is closer to TRBJ2-5. Germline CDR1 reads LGHNT; CDR2 reads FRNRAP. The CDR3 has 15 amino acids. This chain's CDR3 is CASGPSAQGRETQYF. DNA of the CDR3: TGTGCTAGTGGTCCTTCCGCCCAGGGAAGGGAGACCCAGTACTTC.